This note documents a single T cell receptor (beta chain) sequence. What it recognizes is unknown. The data originate from a study of cytomegalovirus exposure and HLA in healthy donors. Findings of the study overall: V- and J-gene trimming of TCR beta was linked (in a later analysis) to a missense DCLRE1C variant. When analyzed later, the rates of TCR association showed variation by HLA locus, with DRB1 the most and HLA-C the fewest.

CDR1 and CDR2 (germline): MRHNA, SNTAGT. V was clipped by 10 bases and J by 10 bases; unmatched bases: 18. This CDR3 spans 15 amino acids. The PCR ran on 60 Vbeta and 13 Jbeta primers. Method: immunoSEQ multiplex PCR; TCRdb's copy keeps in-frame clones and lacks some. The table records under 200,000 clones, approximately 86% of them present only once. The sequence was obtained from a woman aged 18 to 35 in good health and CMV-seronegative. Sequenced: PBMCs. The chain combines TRBV6-4 with TRBJ2-1; TRBD2 agrees at 8 bases. The CDR3 protein is CATVPSSGGGGEQFF. Here the CDR3 DNA reads TGTGCCACCGTCCCCAGCAGCGGGGGCGGGGGGGAGCAGTTCTTC.